A single sample gave rise to the 28 T cell receptor beta chains below, sequenced in a study of CD8 T cells in ankylosing spondylitis. General observations from the study: There was a TCR beta motif, made of 7 or 8 highly homologous variants, that appeared characteristic of ankylosing spondylitis blood.

The antigens of these receptors remain unknown. Using its own MiXCR run on the 5' RACE reads, TCRdb lists one record per CDR3 protein. The table has about 440,000 distinct CDR3 sequences, roughly a sixth seen once; the top ten hold over 1%. The specimen sequenced was blood, either unsorted or a sorted T cell fraction (not recorded which). The receptor set was obtained from a male donor with ankylosing spondylitis.

The genes are TRBV7-3 and TRBJ1-4; 7 nucleotides agree with TRBD1. Germline V gives CDR1 SGHTA, CDR2 FQGTGA. J gave up 8 bases and V 2 bases, and 8 bases lay outside the gene matches. The CDR3 is 15 residues long. The CDR3 is CASSLGAETGEKLFF. The CDR3 DNA reads TGTGCCAGCAGCTTAGGGGCCGAGACAGGGGAAAAACTGTTTTTT.

The sample holds a few counts of this clonotype. The chain employs TRBV6-1 and TRBJ2-3; D unresolved. The CDR3 extends over 12 amino acids. Trimming pared 4 bases from V and 7 bases from J, leaving 9 bases between. Germline CDR1 MNHNS, CDR2 SASEGT. CDR3 bases: TGTGCCAGCAGTGGTGACTCTTATACGCAGTATTTT. It yields the protein CASSGDSYTQYF.

The J gene is TRBJ2-3, the V gene TRBV6-2 or TRBV6-3, with D uncertain. The germline V gene encodes CDR1 MNHEY and CDR2 SVGEGT. The CDR3 is 12 residues long. Trimming pared 6 bases from V and 5 bases from J, leaving 9 bases between. The CDR3 here is CASSPTEDTQYF. CDR3 in DNA: TGTGCCAGCAGCCCGACGGAAGATACGCAGTATTTT.

This chain connects TRBV5-1 to TRBJ1-2; D possibly corresponds to TRBD1 (6 bases). Germline loops: CDR1 SGHRS, CDR2 YFSETQ. V lost 1 base to trimming and J lost 8 bases, with 15 bases between them. The CDR3 runs to 14 residues. The CDR3 loop reads CASSLWGAQNGYTF. In DNA, the CDR3 is TGCGCCAGCAGCTTGTGGGGGGCGCAAAACGGCTACACCTTC.

The chain recombines TRBV20-1 with TRBJ1-1; TRBD1 is a possible D gene (5 bases). The CDR3 covers 12 residues. V lost 8 bases, J lost 4 bases, and 14 bases lay in between. Germline CDR1 and CDR2: DFQATT and SNEGSKA (reference sequence). The CDR3 region has the DNA TGCAGTACTAATGACGGGGGCACTGAAGCTTTCTTT. Its protein is CSTNDGGTEAFF.

The V gene is TRBV5-1, the J gene TRBJ2-7, with 9 bases matching TRBD1. The V and J ends lost 5 bases and 6 bases, in that order; junction bases with no gene match: 12. Germline V CDR1 and CDR2: SGHRS, YFSETQ. The CDR3 totals 15 residues. CDR3 in DNA: TGCGCCAGCAGGAAAGGGACAGGGACGCAGAGCGAGCAGTACTTC. Amino acids: CASRKGTGTQSEQYF.

Ten or more counts support this clonotype. The chain recombines TRBV20-1 with TRBJ1-1; 7 nucleotides agree with TRBD1. Germline V gives CDR1 DFQATT, CDR2 SNEGSKA (reference sequence). Unmatched junction bases numbered 6, after V lost 1 base and J lost 1 base. The CDR3 has 15 residues. The CDR3 here is CSARGARGPNTEAFF. The CDR3 DNA reads TGCAGTGCTAGAGGGGCTAGGGGGCCGAACACTGAAGCTTTCTTT.

The chain has TRBV15 and TRBJ2-6; D is unclear. There are 15 residues in the CDR3. V lost 3 bases and J lost 0, with 6 bases in between. In germline, CDR1 is LNHNV, CDR2 YYDKDF (reference sequence). The DNA of the CDR3 is TGTGCCACCAGCAGGGGGTTCTCTGGGGCCAACGTCCTGACTTTC. It is translated as CATSRGFSGANVLTF. Drawing the rest from reference TRBV15 and TRBJ2-6, the complete variable domain is DAMVIQNPRYQVTQFGKPVTLSCSQTLNHNVMYWYQQKSSQAPKLLFHYYDKDFNNEADTPDNFQSRRPNTSFCFLDIRSPGLGDTAMYLCATSRGFSGANVLTFGAGSRLTVL.

The chain is built from TRBV18 and TRBJ2-5; 9 nucleotides align to TRBD1. This CDR3 comprises 14 residues. The V and J ends lost 3 bases and 5 bases, in that order; junction bases with no gene match: 4. Germline V CDR1 and CDR2: KGHSH, LQKENI. The CDR3 sequence is CASSPGTGRETQYF. The CDR3 DNA is TGTGCCAGCTCACCCGGGACAGGGAGGGAGACCCAGTACTTC.

The gene calls are TRBV7-2 and TRBJ2-1; 11 positions match TRBD2. This CDR3 region has 14 residues. Germline trimming cut 5 bases from V and 10 bases from J; bases unmatched to any gene: 7. Per germline, CDR1 SGHTA and CDR2 FQGNSA. This CDR3 reads CASSLGTSGHEQFF. CDR3 DNA: TGTGCCAGCAGCCTCGGGACTAGCGGACACGAGCAGTTCTTC. Full variable domain (missing parts from reference TRBV7-2 and TRBJ2-1): GAGVSQSPSNKVTEKGKDVELRCDPISGHTALYWYRQSLGQGLEFLIYFQGNSAPDKSGLPSDRFSAERTGGSVSTLTIQRTQQEDSAVYLCASSLGTSGHEQFFGPGTRLTVL.

The chain recombines TRBV20-1 with TRBJ2-7; 10 bases map to TRBD2. Germline assignment: CDR1 DFQATT and CDR2 SNEGSKA (reference sequence). Unmatched junction bases numbered 4, after V lost 5 bases and J lost 0 bases. There are 14 residues in the CDR3. The chain's CDR3 is CSAFSGRLSYEQYF. The CDR3 DNA is TGCAGTGCTTTTAGCGGGAGGCTCTCCTACGAGCAGTACTTC.

This clonotype occurred a few times. The rearrangement uses TRBV5-1 and TRBJ2-6, with 10 bases that match TRBD2. Germline loops: CDR1 SGHRS, CDR2 YFSETQ. V lost 2 bases to trimming and J lost 1 base; unmatched junction nucleotides: 3. This CDR3 region has 17 residues. CDR3 in amino acids: CASSFTSGVSGANVLTF. For the CDR3, the DNA is TGCGCCAGCAGCTTCACTAGCGGGGTGTCTGGGGCCAACGTCCTGACTTTC.

This chain links TRBV2 with TRBJ1-4; 9 positions agree with TRBD1. Germline CDR1 reads SNHLY; CDR2 reads FYNNEI. Trimming removed 5 bases from V and 5 bases from J; junction bases left unmatched: 9. This CDR3 is built from 16 residues. The CDR3 nucleotides are TGTGCCAGCAGTCCTCGCCCGGGACAGGGAAATGAAAAACTGTTTTTT. Encoded protein: CASSPRPGQGNEKLFF. The entire variable domain, with the rest obtained from reference TRBV2 and TRBJ1-4, is as follows: EPEVTQTPSHQVTQMGQEVILRCVPISNHLYFYWYRQILGQKVEFLVSFYNNEISEKSEIFDDQFSVERPDGSNFTLKIRSTKLEDSAMYFCASSPRPGQGNEKLFFGSGTQLSVL.

There are a few counts of this clonotype. DNA of the CDR3: TGTGCCAGCAGCGTTAGCGGGGAACGACTTTCTAGCACAGATACGCAGTATTTT. Protein product: CASSVSGERLSSTDTQYF. This sequence joins TRBV7-2 and TRBJ2-3; TRBD2 matches at 8 bases. This CDR3 comprises 18 residues. The V gene's germline CDR1 is SGHTA and CDR2 FQGNSA. Trimming removed 5 bases from V and 0 bases from J; junction bases left unmatched: 13.

This clonotype was recorded a few times. This chain links TRBV5-1 with TRBJ2-5, with 10 bases fitting TRBD2. Germline assignment: CDR1 SGHRS and CDR2 YFSETQ. The CDR3 extends over 17 amino acids. J was trimmed by 5 bases and V by 0 bases; bases with no gene match: 10. CDR3 DNA sequence: TGCGCCAGCAGCTTGGAGGTTGGAGCGGGAGGGCGTGAGACCCAGTACTTC. Translating it yields CASSLEVGAGGRETQYF.

The chain links TRBV2 to TRBJ1-2, with D maybe TRBD1 (6 bases). The CDR3 length is 15 residues. Per the germline V gene, CDR1 is SNHLY and CDR2 is FYNNEI. Trimming stripped 1 base from V and 7 bases from J, with 16 bases between. CDR3 protein: CASSEGEGDIGGYTF. The CDR3 DNA sequence: TGTGCCAGCAGTGAAGGGGAGGGGGACATCGGTGGCTACACCTTC.

In this sample, this clonotype turned up a few times. The DNA for the CDR3 is TGCAGCGTCCACAGGTGGTCCTACACTGAAGCTTTCTTT. This gives the protein CSVHRWSYTEAFF. The genes are TRBV29-1 and TRBJ1-1; possible D gene TRBD1, 5 bases. CDR3 length: 13 residues. Trimming took 6 bases from V and 3 from J, leaving 14 bases between them. Germline values: CDR1 SQVTM, CDR2 ANQGSEA. The entire variable domain, with the rest obtained from reference TRBV29-1 and TRBJ1-1, is as follows: SAVISQKPSRDICQRGTSLTIQCQVDSQVTMMFWYRQQPGQSLTLIATANQGSEATYESGFVIDKFPISRPNLTFSTLTVSNMSPEDSSIYLCSVHRWSYTEAFFGQGTRLTVV.

The CDR3 reads CASSFGENYGYTF. In DNA form, the CDR3 reads TGTGCCAGCAGCTTTGGGGAGAACTATGGCTACACCTTC. This sequence joins TRBV2 and TRBJ1-2; D unclear. The CDR3 consists of 13 residues. The germline gives CDR1 SNHLY, CDR2 FYNNEI. V lost 6 bases and J 2 bases, leaving 10 bases between the germline ends.

This clonotype has only one observation. The chain uses TRBV19 and TRBJ1-1, with 8 bases matching TRBD1. This CDR3 has 16 residues. Germline V lookup: CDR1 LNHDA, CDR2 SQIVND (reference sequence). V shed 3 bases, J shed 4 bases, and the junction held 10 bases outside the gene matches. The CDR3 DNA reads as TGTGCCAGTAGTATTACCACCGGGACAGGAGGCACTGAAGCTTTCTTT. This translates into CASSITTGTGGTEAFF.

This clonotype was counted between two and nine times. The chain carries TRBV11-2 and TRBJ2-2; D gene unclear. With 0 bases removed from V and 0 bases from J, the gap between germline ends came to 11 bases. The CDR3 spans 17 residues. Germline CDR1 is SGHAT and CDR2 is FQNNGV. In nucleotides, the CDR3 is TGTGCCAGCAGCTTAGATCTCAGGCGGACGAACACCGGGGAGCTGTTTTTT. This codes for CASSLDLRRTNTGELFF.

This rearrangement joins TRBV7-8 to TRBJ1-5; TRBD1 agrees at 7 bases. The CDR3 has 16 amino acids. CDR1 is SGHVS, CDR2 FQNEAQ, per germline. V shed 3 bases, J shed 0 bases, and the junction held 5 bases outside the gene matches. The DNA of the CDR3 is TGTGCCAGCAGCTTCCGACAGGGCCCTAGCAATCAGCCCCAGCATTTT. Translating it yields CASSFRQGPSNQPQHF. Based on the CDR3 plus reference TRBV7-8 and TRBJ1-5, the full variable domain is GAGVSQSPRYKVAKRGQDVALRCDPISGHVSLFWYQQALGQGPEFLTYFQNEAQLDKSGLPSDRFFAERPEGSVSTLKIQRTQQEDSAVYLCASSFRQGPSNQPQHFGDGTRLSIL.

In its sample, this clonotype was seen many times. The chain recombines TRBV20-1 with TRBJ2-2; no reliable D call. V dropped 3 bases and J dropped 7 bases, with 9 bases sitting between them. The CDR3 contains 12 residues. Germline V CDR1 and CDR2: DFQATT, SNEGSKA (reference sequence). The CDR3 protein is CSARESIGELFF. In nucleotides, the CDR3 is TGCAGTGCTAGGGAATCCATCGGGGAGCTGTTTTTT.

The chain carries TRBV6-1 and TRBJ2-1; TRBD2 agrees at 12 bases. The CDR3 consists of 15 residues. CDR1 is MNHNS, CDR2 SASEGT, per germline. Trimming at V came to 7 bases and at J to 8 bases, leaving 9 bases not matched to a gene. CDR3: CASTTLAGGRYEQFF. In nucleotides, the CDR3 is TGTGCCAGCACCACACTAGCGGGAGGTCGGTATGAGCAGTTCTTC.

This clonotype was seen ten or more times. This chain joins TRBV12-3 or TRBV12-4 and TRBJ2-1, with 8 bases fitting TRBD2. This CDR3 comprises 15 residues. V shed 5 bases, J shed 6 bases, and the junction held 9 bases outside the gene matches. The CDR3 coding sequence is TGTGCCAGCAGTACCGCGGGACTAGTCACCAATGAGCAGTTCTTC. Amino acid sequence: CASSTAGLVTNEQFF.

The J gene is TRBJ2-7, the V gene TRBV6-1; TRBD2 might be the D (8 bases). Germline loops: CDR1 MNHNS, CDR2 SASEGT. V was clipped by 6 bases and J by 3 bases, with 12 bases between them. This CDR3 spans 13 amino acids. CDR3 sequence (DNA): TGTGCCAGCAGCGGGGGGGACAGCTACGAGCAGTACTTC. Translating it yields CASSGGDSYEQYF.

On this clonotype itself: A read error may explain this, as a much larger clone is one base away. V is TRBV7-9 and J is TRBJ1-2; D is ambiguous. CDR3 size: 11 residues. CDR1 SEHNR and CDR2 FQNEAQ come from the germline V gene (reference sequence). The CDR3: CASRLGYGYTF. As DNA, the CDR3 is TGTGCCAGCAGATTAGGTTATGGCTACACCTTC.

The CDR3, as DNA: TGTGCCAGCAGCCAATTTGGTGGCTACACCTTC. Protein: CASSQFGGYTF. The gene calls are TRBV3-1 and TRBJ1-2; D unclear. Between the trimmed V and J ends, which lost 2 bases and 7 bases, there was a span of 5 bases. Germline lookup yields CDR1 LGHDT and CDR2 YNNKEL (reference sequence). This CDR3 region has 11 residues.

This clonotype was seen a few times. The rearrangement uses TRBV15 and TRBJ1-6, with D unclear. Germline lookup yields CDR1 LNHNV and CDR2 YYDKDF (reference sequence). V lost 1 base to trimming and J lost 8 bases, with 9 bases between them. This CDR3 contains 14 residues. CDR3 sequence reads: CATSRVREDSPLHF. The CDR3 bases are TGTGCCACCAGCAGAGTCAGAGAAGATTCACCCCTCCACTTT.